Below are 25 T cell receptor beta chains sequenced from a single sample in a study of cytomegalovirus exposure and HLA in healthy donors. It was with 60 Vbeta and 13 Jbeta primers that the PCR ran. Assay used: immunoSEQ multiplex PCR; TCRdb lists only in-frame clones, some missing. The sample records approximately 190,000 clones, approximately 78% being singletons. Specimen: PBMCs. The origin of the receptors is a woman under 30 in good health and CMV-seronegative.

The gene calls are TRBV6-6 and TRBJ1-4; 7 nucleotides align to TRBD1. CDR3 length equals 16 residues. Losses at the gene ends were 2 bases for V and 0 bases for J; bases not matched to a gene: 3. From germline, CDR1 is MNHNY and CDR2 SVGAGI (reference sequence). CDR3 protein: CASSYGGTATNEKLFF. The DNA for the CDR3 is TGTGCCAGCAGTTACGGTGGGACAGCAACTAATGAAAAACTGTTTTTT.

This chain uses TRBV2 with TRBJ1-2, with D unclear. CDR3 size: 12 residues. With 4 bases removed from V and 5 bases from J, the gap between germline ends came to 8 bases. CDR1 and CDR2 from the germline V gene are SNHLY and FYNNEI. The CDR3 loop reads CASSVQSYGYTF. The CDR3 DNA follows: TGTGCCAGCAGTGTCCAGTCATATGGCTACACCTTC. The complete variable domain, with remaining parts taken from reference TRBV2 and TRBJ1-2, reads EPEVTQTPSHQVTQMGQEVILRCVPISNHLYFYWYRQILGQKVEFLVSFYNNEISEKSEIFDDQFSVERPDGSNFTLKIRSTKLEDSAMYFCASSVQSYGYTFGSGTRLTVV.

The rearrangement links TRBV6-6 to TRBJ1-3; 7 bases are a match to TRBD1. This CDR3 has 15 residues. Per the germline V gene, CDR1 is MNHNY and CDR2 is SVGAGI (reference sequence). With V trimmed by 8 bases and J by 4 bases, 11 bases remained unmatched. The CDR3 loop reads CASGPQGGGGNTIYF. In nucleotides, the CDR3 is TGTGCCAGCGGACCGCAAGGGGGCGGCGGAAACACCATATATTTT.

Here the CDR3 DNA reads TGTGCCAGCAGCTTAGAACCGCCAGGTGGCTATGGCTACACCTTC. Its protein is CASSLEPPGGYGYTF. V is TRBV7-9 and J is TRBJ1-2; D is undetermined. This CDR3 comprises 15 residues. Germline V gives CDR1 SEHNR, CDR2 FQNEAQ (reference sequence). Trimming removed 1 base from V and 4 bases from J, with 13 bases in between.

The chain carries TRBV7-8 and TRBJ1-5, with D perhaps TRBD1 (5 bases). Germline V gene data show CDR1 as SGHVS and CDR2 as FQNEAQ. This CDR3 contains 17 residues. The V and J ends lost 5 bases and 4 bases respectively, with 21 bases between them. CDR3: CASSPINPDNSNQPQHF. The DNA for the CDR3 is TGTGCCAGCAGCCCGATTAACCCGGACAACAGTAATCAGCCCCAGCATTTT.

V gene TRBV6-5 combines with J gene TRBJ2-1; D not resolved. CDR1 is MNHEY and CDR2 is SVGAGI in the germline V gene. The CDR3 covers 14 residues. Between the trimmed V and J ends, which lost 2 bases and 5 bases, there was a span of 10 bases. In nucleotides, the CDR3 is TGTGCCAGCAGTTACGGTGAAGAGAACAATGAGCAGTTCTTC. As protein: CASSYGEENNEQFF.

The chain recombines TRBV19 with TRBJ2-6; 9 positions agree with TRBD1. CDR3 length equals 18 residues. The germline gives CDR1 LNHDA, CDR2 SQIVND (reference sequence). The V gene end was trimmed by 5 bases and the J gene end by 0 bases; junction bases not matched to a gene: 8. The CDR3 sequence: CASSRVPGQGSGANVLTF. The CDR3 nucleotides are TGTGCCAGTAGTCGCGTCCCGGGACAGGGCTCTGGGGCCAACGTCCTGACTTTC.

This clone has just one count. The chain recombines TRBV19 with TRBJ2-5, with D perhaps matching TRBD2 (6 bases). CDR3 size: 15 residues. Germline CDR1 is LNHDA and CDR2 is SQIVND (reference sequence). Trimming removed 4 bases from V and 5 bases from J, with 17 bases in between. The CDR3 reads CASSTSIAAGETQYF. The CDR3 coding sequence is TGTGCCAGTAGTACCTCCATAGCGGCCGGGGAGACCCAGTACTTC.

The chain recombines TRBV19 with TRBJ2-5; D is perhaps TRBD1 (5 bases). The germline CDR1 and CDR2 sequences are LNHDA and SQIVND (reference sequence). The germline V and J ends were trimmed by 7 bases and 4 bases, with 13 bases remaining between them. The CDR3 has 13 residues. CDR3 amino acids: CASTPDSLETQYF. The CDR3, as DNA: TGTGCCAGTACCCCAGACAGCCTAGAGACCCAGTACTTC.

The table lists this clone with a count of one. The chain has TRBV5-1 and TRBJ2-1; 10 nucleotides line up with TRBD2. The CDR3 runs 14 residues. Losses at the gene ends were 1 base for V and 6 bases for J; bases not matched to a gene: 1. The germline CDR1 and CDR2 sequences are SGHRS and YFSETQ. CDR3 coding DNA: TGCGCCAGCAGCTTGCCTAGCGGGAGCAATGAGCAGTTCTTC. Amino acid sequence: CASSLPSGSNEQFF.

The gene calls are TRBV28 and TRBJ2-6; tentatively, D is TRBD2 (5 bases). This CDR3 spans 18 amino acids. V was clipped by 5 bases and J by 4 bases, with 21 bases between them. Per the germline V gene, CDR1 is MDHEN and CDR2 is SYDVKM. The DNA for the CDR3 is TGTGCCAGCAGTGGGTGGAACACCGGGGTGCGGGGGGCCAACGTCCTGACTTTC. This encodes CASSGWNTGVRGANVLTF. The full variable domain, completed using reference TRBV28 and TRBJ2-6, is DVKVTQSSRYLVKRTGEKVFLECVQDMDHENMFWYRQDPGLGLRLIYFSYDVKMKEKGDIPEGYSVSREKKERFSLILESASTNQTSMYLCASSGWNTGVRGANVLTFGAGSRLTVL.

V gene TRBV2 combines with J gene TRBJ2-7; 12 positions agree with TRBD2. After removal of 8 bases from V and 6 bases from J, the junction contained 5 bases not matched to a gene. Germline assignment: CDR1 SNHLY and CDR2 FYNNEI. The CDR3 has 13 residues. CDR3 amino acids: CASDETSGSEQYF. The CDR3 DNA reads TGTGCCAGCGATGAGACTAGCGGGAGCGAGCAGTACTTC.

CDR3 residues: CASRGGTVEAFF. The CDR3 DNA reads TGTGCCAGCAGGGGGGGGACTGTAGAAGCTTTCTTT. The rearrangement links TRBV7-9 to TRBJ1-1; D may be TRBD1 (5 bases). Trimming stripped 6 bases from V and 8 bases from J, with 13 bases between. Per the germline V gene, CDR1 is SEHNR and CDR2 is FQNEAQ (reference sequence). The CDR3 runs 12 residues.

CDR3 nucleotides: TGTGCCAGCAGGTCACCCGGGACAGGGGTTTACGAGCAGTACTTC. Its protein product is CASRSPGTGVYEQYF. This rearrangement joins TRBV5-8 to TRBJ2-7, with 10 bases matching TRBD1. V gave up 5 bases and J gave up 4 bases; unmatched junction bases: 9. This CDR3 region has 15 residues. The germline V gene has CDR1 SGHTS and CDR2 YDEGEE.

The chain uses TRBV4-1 and TRBJ2-3; 9 nucleotides align to TRBD2. Germline V CDR1 and CDR2: MGHRA, YSYEKL. Trimming at V came to 0 bases and at J to 2 bases, leaving 6 bases not matched to a gene. The CDR3 is made up of 17 amino acids. The CDR3 DNA reads TGCGCCAGCAGCCAAGAGTTCCCTAGCGGGAACACAGATACGCAGTATTTT. Its translation is CASSQEFPSGNTDTQYF.

This clone was counted only a few times. The rearrangement joins TRBV9 to TRBJ1-1, with D perhaps TRBD1 (6 bases). CDR1 and CDR2 (germline): SGDLS, YYNGEE. The CDR3 is 15 amino acids. The V and J ends lost 3 bases and 1 base respectively, with 13 bases between them. This CDR3 reads CASSDGTSSNTEAFF. Written as DNA, the CDR3 is TGTGCCAGCAGCGACGGGACATCATCGAACACTGAAGCTTTCTTT.

This sequence joins TRBV10-2 and TRBJ1-1; 12 positions match TRBD1. This CDR3 contains 15 residues. The V segment lost 4 bases and the J segment 3 bases; nucleotides outside the gene matches: 3. Germline assignment: CDR1 WSHSY and CDR2 SAAADI. CDR3 sequence (DNA): TGCGCCAGCAGTGCTGGGACAGGGGGCTACACTGAAGCTTTCTTT. Translation: CASSAGTGGYTEAFF.

The rearrangement joins TRBV7-2 to TRBJ2-7; 9 bases fit TRBD1. V shed 9 bases and J 3 bases; nucleotides not matched to a gene: 6. The V gene's germline CDR1 is SGHTA and CDR2 FQGNSA. The CDR3 runs to 13 residues. In nucleotides, the CDR3 is TGTGCCAGTCGACAGGGGGGATTCTACGAGCAGTACTTC. It yields the protein CASRQGGFYEQYF.

The genes are TRBV9 and TRBJ1-1; TRBD1 matches at 7 bases. CDR3 length: 14 amino acids. Trimming at V came to 7 bases and at J to 4 bases, leaving 10 bases not matched to a gene. Per the germline V gene, CDR1 is SGDLS and CDR2 is YYNGEE. The CDR3 coding sequence is TGTGCCAGCGTCAGGGGGTTGGTTAGCACTGAAGCTTTCTTT. Protein sequence: CASVRGLVSTEAFF.

This chain uses TRBV5-1 with TRBJ2-3, with 9 positions matching TRBD1. CDR3 length equals 14 residues. With V trimmed by 5 bases and J by 3 bases, 4 bases remained unmatched. The V gene's germline CDR1 is SGHRS and CDR2 YFSETQ. This chain's CDR3 is CASRAGTGTDTQYF. The CDR3 nucleotides are TGCGCCAGCAGGGCCGGGACAGGGACAGATACGCAGTATTTT.

CDR3 residues: CASSAGGLAGVGEQFF. The CDR3 DNA is TGTGCCAGCAGCGCAGGGGGACTAGCGGGAGTAGGAGAGCAGTTCTTC. The rearrangement joins TRBV7-2 to TRBJ2-1, with TRBD2 matching over 14 bases. This CDR3 contains 16 residues. The V and J ends lost 5 bases and 10 bases, in that order; junction bases with no gene match: 10. Germline CDR1 and CDR2: SGHTA and FQGNSA.

The rearrangement joins TRBV18 to TRBJ2-4, with unresolved D. V was cut by 2 bases and J by 14 bases, with 10 bases left in between. Germline CDR1 reads KGHSH; CDR2 reads LQKENI. The length of the CDR3 is 11 residues. This chain's CDR3 is CASSPETIKYF. The CDR3 DNA reads TGTGCCAGCTCACCAGAGACAATAAAGTACTTC.

The gene calls are TRBV5-1 and TRBJ2-6; D is unclear. Looked up from germline, CDR1 is SGHRS and CDR2 is YFSETQ. Trimming stripped 0 bases from V and 4 bases from J, with 8 bases between. The CDR3 loop spans 15 amino acids. CDR3 in DNA: TGCGCCAGCAGCTTGGCCACAGCCGGGGCCAACGTCCTGACTTTC. Its protein is CASSLATAGANVLTF.

The chain couples TRBV9 to TRBJ1-6; D is ambiguous. V gave up 3 bases and J gave up 10 bases, with 23 bases separating them. Germline CDR1 and CDR2: SGDLS and YYNGEE. The CDR3 sequence is 17 residues long. The CDR3 spells CASSAGPGILFPSPLHF. CDR3 nucleotides: TGTGCCAGCAGCGCCGGGCCGGGGATCTTATTTCCGTCACCCCTCCACTTT.

The genes are TRBV5-8 and TRBJ1-5; weak D call: TRBD1 (5 bases). The length of the CDR3 is 15 residues. Trimming shortened V by 4 bases and J by 5 bases, and 16 bases separated the two germline ends. The germline gives CDR1 SGHTS, CDR2 YDEGEE. Here the CDR3 reads CASSPPGNLHQPQHF. The CDR3 DNA reads TGTGCCAGCAGCCCCCCAGGGAACCTCCATCAGCCCCAGCATTTT. Supplemented by reference TRBV5-8 and TRBJ1-5, the full variable domain reads EAGVTQSPTHLIKTRGQQATLRCSPISGHTSVYWYQQALGLGLQFLLWYDEGEERNRGNFPPRFSGRQFPNYSSELNVNALELEDSALYLCASSPPGNLHQPQHFGDGTRLSIL.